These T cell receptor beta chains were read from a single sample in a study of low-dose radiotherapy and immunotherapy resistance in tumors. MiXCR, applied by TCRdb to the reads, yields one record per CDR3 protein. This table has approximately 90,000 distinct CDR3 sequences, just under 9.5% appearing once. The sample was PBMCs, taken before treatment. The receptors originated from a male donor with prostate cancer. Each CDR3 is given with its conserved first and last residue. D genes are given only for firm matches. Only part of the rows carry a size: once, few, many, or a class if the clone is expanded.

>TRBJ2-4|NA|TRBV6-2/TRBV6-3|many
CASSNETREKQYF
TGTGCCAGCAGTAACGAGACTAGGGAAAAACAGTACTTC
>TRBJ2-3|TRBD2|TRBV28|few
CASRGLAGGYSTDTQYF
TGTGCCAGCAGGGGACTAGCGGGAGGTTACAGCACAGATACGCAGTATTTT
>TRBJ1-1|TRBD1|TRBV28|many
CASSLSKGAGKTEAFF
TGTGCCAGCAGCCTTAGCAAGGGGGCGGGGAAGACTGAAGCTTTCTTT
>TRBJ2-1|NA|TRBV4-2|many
CASSQERDKFYNEQFF
TGTGCCAGCAGCCAAGAAAGGGACAAGTTCTACAATGAGCAGTTCTTC
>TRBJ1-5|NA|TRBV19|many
CASSIIRSPWHQPQHF
TGTGCCAGTAGTATAATTAGGTCGCCATGGCATCAGCCCCAGCATTTT
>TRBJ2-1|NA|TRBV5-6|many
CASSRASRNEQFF
TGTGCCAGCAGCCGGGCTAGTCGCAATGAGCAGTTCTTC
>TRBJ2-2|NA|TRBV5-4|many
CASSLWGAAGELFF
TGTGCCAGCAGCTTGTGGGGGGCTGCCGGGGAGCTGTTTTTT
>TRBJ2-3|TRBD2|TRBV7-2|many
CASSLDLAGGRRDTQYF
TGTGCCAGCAGCTTAGACCTAGCGGGAGGGCGGAGAGATACGCAGTATTTT
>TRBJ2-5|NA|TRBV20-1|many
CSARDPAGWQETQYF
TGCAGTGCTAGAGACCCGGCGGGATGGCAAGAGACCCAGTACTTC
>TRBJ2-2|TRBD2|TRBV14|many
CASSQLAGVGELFF
TGTGCCAGCAGCCAGCTAGCGGGAGTAGGGGAGCTGTTTTTT
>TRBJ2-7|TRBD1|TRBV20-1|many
CSASLKGGQGSYEQYF
TGCAGTGCTAGCCTCAAAGGGGGACAGGGGTCCTACGAGCAGTACTTC
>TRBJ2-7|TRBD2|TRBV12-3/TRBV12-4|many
CASRYSGRTYEQYF
TGTGCCAGCAGATATAGCGGGAGAACCTACGAGCAGTACTTC
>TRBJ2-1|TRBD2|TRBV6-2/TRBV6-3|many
CASSYEAGVSNEQFF
TGTGCCAGCAGTTACGAAGCGGGAGTGTCGAATGAGCAGTTCTTC
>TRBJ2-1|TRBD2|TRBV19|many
CASRRGAGDSYNEQFF
TGTGCCAGTAGGCGTGGAGCGGGGGACTCCTACAATGAGCAGTTCTTC
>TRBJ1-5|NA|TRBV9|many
CASSVGGGDQPQHF
TGTGCCAGCAGCGTAGGTGGGGGAGATCAGCCCCAGCATTTT
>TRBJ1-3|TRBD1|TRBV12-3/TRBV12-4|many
CASSKLDRVSGNTIYF
TGTGCCAGCAGTAAACTGGACAGGGTATCTGGAAACACCATATATTTT
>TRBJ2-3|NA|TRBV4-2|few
CASSQEGYSGPTDTQYF
TGTGCCAGCAGCCAAGAAGGTTACAGCGGCCCCACAGATACGCAGTATTTT
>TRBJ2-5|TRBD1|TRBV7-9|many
CASSLAGQGQETQYF
TGTGCCAGCAGCTTAGCCGGACAGGGCCAAGAGACCCAGTACTTC
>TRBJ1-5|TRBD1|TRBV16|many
CASSQWPGGQPQHF
TGTGCCAGCAGCCAATGGCCAGGGGGTCAGCCCCAGCATTTT
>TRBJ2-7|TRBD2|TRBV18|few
CASSPVGLAGEQYF
TGTGCCAGCTCACCCGTGGGACTAGCAGGCGAGCAGTACTTC
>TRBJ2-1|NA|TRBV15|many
CATSRDMKGDNEQFF
TGTGCCACCAGCAGAGATATGAAGGGGGACAATGAGCAGTTCTTC
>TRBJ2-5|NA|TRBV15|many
CATSRGTGSETQYF
TGTGCCACCAGCAGAGGTACGGGTTCAGAGACCCAGTACTTC
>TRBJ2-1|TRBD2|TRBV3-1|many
CASSQGLAKINEQFF
TGTGCCAGCAGCCAAGGACTAGCCAAGATCAATGAGCAGTTCTTC
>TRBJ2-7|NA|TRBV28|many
CASRRSSEQYF
TGTGCCAGCAGGCGGTCGAGCGAGCAGTACTTC
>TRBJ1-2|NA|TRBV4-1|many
CASSQGGLNYGYTF
TGCGCCAGCAGCCAAGGGGGGCTCAACTATGGCTACACCTTC
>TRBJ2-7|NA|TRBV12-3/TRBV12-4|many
CASSRPLYEQYF
TGTGCCAGCAGTCGACCCCTCTACGAGCAGTACTTC
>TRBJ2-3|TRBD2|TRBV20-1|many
CSAREEGGRARDTQYF
TGCAGTGCTAGAGAAGAAGGTGGGAGGGCCAGGGATACGCAGTATTTT
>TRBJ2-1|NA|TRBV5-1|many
CASSPRWGVSYNEQFF
TGCGCCAGCAGCCCGCGATGGGGAGTGTCCTACAATGAGCAGTTCTTC
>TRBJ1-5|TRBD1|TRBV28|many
CASRGGTVNQPQHF
TGTGCCAGCAGGGGGGGGACAGTCAATCAGCCCCAGCATTTT
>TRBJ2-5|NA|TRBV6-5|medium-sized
CASRPARGTQYF
TGTGCCAGCAGACCCGCCCGGGGGACCCAGTACTTC
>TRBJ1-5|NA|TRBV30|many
CAWSVGFGNQPQHF
TGTGCCTGGAGTGTAGGATTCGGCAATCAGCCCCAGCATTTT
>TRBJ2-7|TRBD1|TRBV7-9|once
CASSSGTGSNEQYF
TGTGCCAGCAGCTCCGGGACAGGGAGCAACGAGCAGTACTTC
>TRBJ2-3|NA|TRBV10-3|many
CAISETVLDTQYF
TGTGCCATCAGTGAGACGGTGTTAGATACGCAGTATTTT
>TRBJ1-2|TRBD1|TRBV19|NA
CASSTTGGNGYTF
TGTGCCAGTAGTACCACAGGGGGAAATGGCTACACCTTC
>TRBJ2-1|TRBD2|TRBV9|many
CASSERLAGDSEQFF
TGTGCCAGCAGCGAGAGACTAGCGGGAGACTCTGAGCAGTTCTTC
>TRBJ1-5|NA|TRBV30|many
CAWGVGGGNQPQHF
TGTGCCTGGGGGGTCGGCGGCGGCAATCAGCCCCAGCATTTT
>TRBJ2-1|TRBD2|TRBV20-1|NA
CSVLPGGNEQFF
TGCAGCGTCCTTCCGGGGGGTAATGAGCAGTTCTTC
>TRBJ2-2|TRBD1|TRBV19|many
CASRDRVSGELFF
TGTGCCAGTAGGGACAGGGTGTCCGGGGAGCTGTTTTTT
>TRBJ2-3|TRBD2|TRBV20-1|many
CSASQREGPRRTDTQYF
TGCAGTGCTAGTCAACGGGAGGGCCCGAGGCGCACAGATACGCAGTATTTT
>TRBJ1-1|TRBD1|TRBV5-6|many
CASSFPGTGGPEAFF
TGTGCCAGCAGCTTCCCCGGGACAGGGGGCCCTGAAGCTTTCTTT
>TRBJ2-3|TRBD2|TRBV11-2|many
CASRRAGGVYTQYF
TGTGCCAGCAGGAGAGCGGGGGGCGTCTATACGCAGTATTTT
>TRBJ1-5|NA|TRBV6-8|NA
CASSSKPGGQPQHF
TGTGCCAGCAGTTCCAAACCCGGTGGGCAGCCCCAGCATTTT
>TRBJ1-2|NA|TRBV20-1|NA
CSARSGSGAGYTF
TGCAGTGCCCGATCCGGTTCCGGTGCTGGCTACACCTTC
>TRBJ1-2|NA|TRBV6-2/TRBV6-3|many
CASSHSTAYTF
TGTGCCAGCAGCCACTCGACGGCTTACACCTTC
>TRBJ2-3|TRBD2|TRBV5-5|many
CASSSGLAGGTDTQYF
TGTGCCAGCAGCTCTGGACTAGCGGGAGGGACAGATACGCAGTATTTT
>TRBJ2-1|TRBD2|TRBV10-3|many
CAIRTSGRDRNEQFF
TGTGCCATCAGGACTAGCGGGAGGGATAGGAATGAGCAGTTCTTC
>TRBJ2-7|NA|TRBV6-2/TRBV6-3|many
CASSYGVSYEQYF
TGTGCCAGCAGTTACGGAGTCTCCTACGAGCAGTACTTC
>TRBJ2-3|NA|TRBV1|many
CTSSRRQGRNTDTQYF
TGCACCAGCAGCCGCCGACAGGGCAGAAACACAGATACGCAGTATTTT
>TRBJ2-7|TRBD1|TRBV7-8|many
CASSPGTGGIYEQYF
TGTGCCAGCAGCCCGGGGACAGGGGGCATCTACGAGCAGTACTTC
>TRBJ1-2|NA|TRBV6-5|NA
CASSYRGPEGYTF
TGTGCCAGCAGTTACCGGGGGCCAGAGGGCTACACCTTC
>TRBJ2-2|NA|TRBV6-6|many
CASSTPRGELFF
TGTGCCAGCAGTACCCCGAGAGGGGAGCTGTTTTTT
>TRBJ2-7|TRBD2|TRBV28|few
CASSSGLAGSYEQYF
TGTGCCAGCAGTTCGGGACTAGCGGGTTCCTACGAGCAGTACTTC
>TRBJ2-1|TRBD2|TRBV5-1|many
CASSIGLAGGNEQFF
TGCGCCAGCAGCATCGGACTAGCGGGAGGCAATGAGCAGTTCTTC
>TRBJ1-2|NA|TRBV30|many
CAWHLVYGYTF
TGTGCCTGGCATTTAGTGTATGGCTACACCTTC